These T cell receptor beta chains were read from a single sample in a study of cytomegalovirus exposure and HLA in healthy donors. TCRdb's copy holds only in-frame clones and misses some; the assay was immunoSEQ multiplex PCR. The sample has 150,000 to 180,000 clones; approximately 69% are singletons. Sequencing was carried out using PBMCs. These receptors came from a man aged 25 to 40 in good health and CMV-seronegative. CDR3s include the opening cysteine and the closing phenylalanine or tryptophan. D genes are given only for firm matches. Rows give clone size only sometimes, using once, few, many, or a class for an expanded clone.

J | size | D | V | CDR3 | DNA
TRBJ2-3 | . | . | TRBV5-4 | CASSDGQSDTQYF | TGTGCCAGCAGCGACGGACAGTCAGATACGCAGTATTTT
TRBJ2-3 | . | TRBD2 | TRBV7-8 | CASTPLAGVTDTQYF | TGTGCCAGCACCCCTCTAGCGGGGGTCACAGATACGCAGTATTTT
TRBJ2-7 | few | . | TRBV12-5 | CASGFQSWASPYEQYF | TGTGCTAGTGGTTTTCAATCCTGGGCTTCACCCTACGAGCAGTACTTC
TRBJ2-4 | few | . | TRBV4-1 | CASSQGGLGKNIQYF | TGCGCCAGCAGCCAAGGGGGGCTGGGCAAAAACATTCAGTACTTC
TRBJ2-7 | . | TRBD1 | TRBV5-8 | CASGIGTGYEQYF | TGTGCCAGCGGGATCGGGACAGGCTACGAGCAGTACTTC
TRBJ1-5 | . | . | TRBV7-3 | CASRGEWTQHF | TGTGCCAGCCGGGGTGAATGGACCCAGCATTTT
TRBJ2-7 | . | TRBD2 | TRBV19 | CASSTGGEQYF | TGTGCCAGTAGTACGGGGGGGGAGCAGTACTTC
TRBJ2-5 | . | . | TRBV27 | CASSFAGGLGETQYF | TGTGCCAGCAGTTTTGCCGGGGGGCTTGGGGAGACCCAGTACTTC
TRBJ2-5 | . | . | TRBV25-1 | CASSEAFGAGETQYF | TGTGCCAGCAGTGAAGCTTTTGGGGCAGGGGAGACCCAGTACTTC
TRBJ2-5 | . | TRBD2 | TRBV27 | CASWAAGTSGETQYF | TGTGCCAGCTGGGCGGCGGGGACTAGCGGGGAGACCCAGTACTTC
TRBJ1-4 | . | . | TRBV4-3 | CASSQGAGVEKLFF | TGCGCCAGCAGCCAAGGGGCAGGGGTGGAAAAACTGTTTTTT
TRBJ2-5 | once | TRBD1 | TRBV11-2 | CASSLVGQGAYQETQYF | TGTGCCAGCAGCTTAGTGGGACAGGGGGCGTACCAAGAGACCCAGTACTTC
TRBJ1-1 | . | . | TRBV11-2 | CASSSFRDTEAFF | TGTGCCAGCAGCTCCTTCAGGGACACTGAAGCTTTCTTT
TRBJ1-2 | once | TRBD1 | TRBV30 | CAWQGQEGYGYTF | TGTGCCTGGCAGGGACAGGAAGGCTATGGCTACACCTTC
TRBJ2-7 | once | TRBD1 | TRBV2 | CASSEGQGISYEQYF | TGTGCCAGCTCCGAGGGACAGGGGATTTCCTACGAGCAGTACTTC
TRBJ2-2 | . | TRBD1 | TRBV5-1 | CASSLGLRQGETGELFF | TGCGCCAGCAGCTTGGGATTGAGACAGGGTGAAACCGGGGAGCTGTTTTTT
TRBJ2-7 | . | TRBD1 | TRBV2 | CASRAWRLRDRVSYEQYF | TGTGCCAGCAGGGCGTGGCGCCTCCGGGACAGGGTATCCTACGAGCAGTACTTC
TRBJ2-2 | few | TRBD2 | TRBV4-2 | CASSPTGGHTNTGELFF | TGTGCCAGCAGCCCCACGGGGGGGCACACGAACACCGGGGAGCTGTTTTTT
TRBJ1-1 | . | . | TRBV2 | CASSDGQYTEAFF | TGTGCCAGCAGTGACGGACAGTACACTGAAGCTTTCTTT
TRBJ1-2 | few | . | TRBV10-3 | CAISEVAGYGYTF | TGTGCCATCAGTGAGGTTGCGGGCTATGGCTACACCTTC
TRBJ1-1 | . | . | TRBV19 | CASSIGGLMNTEAFF | TGTGCCAGTAGTATCGGGGGACTTATGAACACTGAAGCTTTCTTT
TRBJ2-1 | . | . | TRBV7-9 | CASSKGQSSYNEQFF | TGTGCCAGCAGCAAAGGACAGAGCTCCTACAATGAGCAGTTCTTC
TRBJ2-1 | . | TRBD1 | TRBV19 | CASSVTGGSYNEQFF | TGTGCCAGTAGTGTCACAGGGGGCTCCTACAATGAGCAGTTCTTC
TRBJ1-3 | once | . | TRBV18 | CASSLRTRDSSSGNTIYF | TGTGCCAGCTCACTTCGGACCCGGGACTCCAGCTCTGGAAACACCATATATTTT
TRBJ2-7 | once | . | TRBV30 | CAWSGGQPEQYF | TGTGCCTGGAGTGGAGGACAGCCCGAGCAGTACTTC
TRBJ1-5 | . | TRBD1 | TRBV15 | CATSRDRGNNQPQHF | TGTGCCACCAGCAGGGACAGGGGGAATAATCAGCCCCAGCATTTT
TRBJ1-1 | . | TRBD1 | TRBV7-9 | CASSLEGANTEAFF | TGTGCCAGCAGCTTAGAGGGGGCGAACACTGAAGCTTTCTTT
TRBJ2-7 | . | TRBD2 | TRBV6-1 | CASSENQRGGGEQYF | TGTGCCAGCAGTGAGAACCAGCGGGGGGGAGGCGAGCAGTACTTC
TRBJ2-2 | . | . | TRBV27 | CASSLPGATTGELFF | TGTGCCAGCAGTTTACCAGGGGCGACCACCGGGGAGCTGTTTTTT
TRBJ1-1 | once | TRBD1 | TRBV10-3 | CAISESTGRNTEAFF | TGTGCCATCAGTGAGTCGACAGGGCGGAACACTGAAGCTTTCTTT
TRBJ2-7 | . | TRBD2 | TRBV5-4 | CASNPSGGNEQYF | TGTGCCAGCAACCCCAGCGGGGGCAACGAGCAGTACTTC
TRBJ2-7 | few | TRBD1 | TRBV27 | CASSPPGQAFEQYF | TGTGCCAGCAGTCCGCCGGGACAGGCATTCGAGCAGTACTTC
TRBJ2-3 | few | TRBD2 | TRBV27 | CASSLSPGGPIMSTDTQYF | TGTGCCAGCAGTTTATCGCCGGGGGGGCCGATAATGAGCACAGATACGCAGTATTTT
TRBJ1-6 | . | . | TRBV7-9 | CSSRHGDSPLHF | TGTTCCAGCAGACACGGGGATTCACCCCTCCACTTT
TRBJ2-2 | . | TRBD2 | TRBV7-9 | CASSLGAGRSNTGELFF | TGTGCCAGCAGCTTAGGAGCGGGGCGTTCGAACACCGGGGAGCTGTTTTTT